These 10 T cell receptor beta chains were sequenced from one sample in a study of T cell changes during pregnancy in multiple sclerosis. The method was immunoSEQ multiplex PCR; TCRdb's version includes in-frame clones alone and lacks a portion of them. The profile shows over 25,000 clones, approximately 94% of them singletons. Sequences were derived from CD4+ T cells from peripheral blood mononuclear cells, sampled in the second trimester of pregnancy. The receptor set was obtained from a female donor with multiple sclerosis, enrolled in a pregnancy study.

The J gene is TRBJ2-1, the V gene TRBV5-6; TRBD2 agrees at 16 bases. The V segment lost 3 bases and the J segment 4 bases; nucleotides outside the gene matches: 4. CDR3 length: 17 amino acids. Germline-derived CDR1 and CDR2 are SGHDT and YYEEEE. The DNA for the CDR3 is TGTGCCAGCAGCTGGGGACTAGCGGGGGGGTCATACAATGAGCAGTTCTTC. Translation: CASSWGLAGGSYNEQFF.

The genes are TRBV5-1 and TRBJ2-5; possibly TRBD1 for D (6 bases). CDR1 SGHRS and CDR2 YFSETQ come from the germline V gene. The CDR3 sequence is 15 residues long. Trimming removed 4 bases from V and 2 bases from J, with 15 bases in between. The CDR3 DNA follows: TGCGCCAGCAGCCGTGGACCGGACAGACAAGAGACCCAGTACTTC. Protein product: CASSRGPDRQETQYF.

This CDR3 reads CASRSGRASYEQYF. CDR3 sequence (DNA): TGTGCCAGCAGGAGCGGGAGGGCCTCATACGAGCAGTACTTC. The rearrangement uses TRBV2 and TRBJ2-7, with 10 bases identical to TRBD2. The CDR3 runs 14 residues. V gave up 6 bases and J gave up 4 bases; unmatched junction bases: 6. Looked up from germline, CDR1 is SNHLY and CDR2 is FYNNEI.

This chain links TRBV9 with TRBJ2-2; 7 bases are a match to TRBD2. The CDR3 has 14 amino acids. Germline V gene data show CDR1 as SGDLS and CDR2 as YYNGEE. The V and J ends lost 2 bases and 5 bases, in that order; junction bases with no gene match: 3. The CDR3 loop is CASSVWGGTGELFF. DNA of the CDR3: TGTGCCAGCAGCGTCTGGGGGGGGACCGGGGAGCTGTTTTTT. Looking up the rest from reference TRBV9 and TRBJ2-2 gives the full variable domain: DSGVTQTPKHLITATGQRVTLRCSPRSGDLSVYWYQQSLDQGLQFLIQYYNGEERAKGNILERFSAQQFPDLHSELNLSSLELGDSALYFCASSVWGGTGELFFGEGSRLTVL.

In its sample, this clone was seen once. The rearrangement joins TRBV6-1 to TRBJ1-5; tentative D call: TRBD1 (5 bases). Trimming removed 4 bases at V and 6 bases at J, with 10 bases between. Per germline, CDR1 MNHNS and CDR2 SASEGT. CDR3 size: 13 residues. The CDR3, as DNA: TGTGCCAGCAGTGGGGGAAGGGGTCAGCCCCAGCATTTT. This codes for CASSGGRGQPQHF.

CDR3 amino acids: CSAGQGGADTQYF. CDR3 coding DNA: TGCAGCGCTGGACAGGGGGGCGCAGATACGCAGTATTTT. V and J are TRBV29-1 and TRBJ2-3, with TRBD1 matching over 10 bases. Trimming took 7 bases from V and 4 from J; bases not matched to a gene: 5. This CDR3 contains 13 residues. Per the germline V gene, CDR1 is SQVTM and CDR2 is ANQGSEA.

The chain has TRBV2 and TRBJ1-2; possibly TRBD1 for D (6 bases). The germline V gene has CDR1 SNHLY and CDR2 FYNNEI. This CDR3 has 13 residues. Trimming left V 6 bases short and J 0 bases short, with 8 bases between. In DNA form, the CDR3 reads TGTGCCAGCAGGCAGGGGACTAACTATGGCTACACCTTC. Translated, it gives CASRQGTNYGYTF.

This chain connects TRBV7-2 to TRBJ2-1, with TRBD2 matching 11 bases. The J segment lost 4 bases and the V segment lost 5 bases, leaving 7 bases of the junction unmatched. The CDR3 runs to 16 residues. Looked up from germline, CDR1 is SGHTA and CDR2 is FQGNSA. In DNA form, the CDR3 reads TGTGCCAGCAGCCCTAGGGGACTAGCGGATTACAATGAGCAGTTCTTC. This translates into CASSPRGLADYNEQFF.

The gene calls are TRBV7-2 and TRBJ1-5, with D perhaps matching TRBD1 (6 bases). Germline assignment: CDR1 SGHTA and CDR2 FQGNSA. CDR3 length: 17 amino acids. V lost 2 bases to trimming and J lost 2 bases, with 16 bases between them. As DNA, the CDR3 is TGTGCCAGCAGCTTAAGGGGGGGTGCAGGCGGCAATCAGCCCCAGCATTTT. It specifies CASSLRGGAGGNQPQHF.

The V gene is TRBV28, the J gene TRBJ2-3, with 9 bases identical to TRBD2. J lost 0 bases, V lost 6 bases, and 13 bases had no gene match. Germline loops: CDR1 MDHEN, CDR2 SYDVKM. The CDR3 covers 18 residues. The CDR3 DNA reads TGTGCCAGCAGCTCTGCGACTAGCGGACACCCTAGCACAGATACGCAGTATTTT. Its protein product is CASSSATSGHPSTDTQYF.